This T cell receptor beta chain was recorded in a study of post-analysis software for immune sequencing data. The CDR3 loop spans 15 amino acids. Per germline, CDR1 ENHRY and CDR2 SYGVKD. V dropped 8 bases and J dropped 1 base, with 18 bases sitting between them. Findings and limits, study-wide: The study found TRBV5-6, TRBV5-1 and TRBV20-1 among roughly 5 TRBV segments more frequent in patients than controls. Compared with controls, patients showed significantly lower normalized Chao1 diversity. Samples from a shared batch, those prepared together, strongly co-clustered by F measure.

In the case of this clonotype: The antigen is undetermined.

Prepared libraries of TCR beta cDNA carried unique molecular identifiers. Each CDR3 protein is one row after TCRdb ran MiXCR on the PCR reads. The sample lists under 900,000 distinct CDR3 sequences; roughly 50% were seen once. The receptor was derived from a girl aged 5-17 years with multiple sclerosis. The chain links TRBV10-3 to TRBJ2-7; TRBD2 might be the D (6 bases). Sequencing input: blood. The CDR3 coding sequence is TGTGCCATCCGCGGGGCCCCCGAGGGGTCCTACGAGCAGTACTTC. This sequence encodes CAIRGAPEGSYEQYF.